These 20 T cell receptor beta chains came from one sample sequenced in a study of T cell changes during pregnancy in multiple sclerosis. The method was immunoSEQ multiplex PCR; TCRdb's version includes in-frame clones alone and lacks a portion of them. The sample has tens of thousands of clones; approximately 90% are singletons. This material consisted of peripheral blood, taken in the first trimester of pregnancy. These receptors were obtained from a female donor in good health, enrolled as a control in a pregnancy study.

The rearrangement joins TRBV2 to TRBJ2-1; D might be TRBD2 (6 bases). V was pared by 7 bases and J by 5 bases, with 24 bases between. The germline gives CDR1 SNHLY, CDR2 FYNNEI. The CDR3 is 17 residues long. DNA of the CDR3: TGTGCCAGCACAGTATCGGCGGCAGGGTGGGGGGACAATGAGCAGTTCTTC. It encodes CASTVSAAGWGDNEQFF.

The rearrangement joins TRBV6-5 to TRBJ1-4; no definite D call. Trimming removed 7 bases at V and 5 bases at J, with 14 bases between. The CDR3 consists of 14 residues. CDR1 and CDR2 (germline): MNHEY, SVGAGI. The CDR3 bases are TGTGCCAGCACCTTCACACCGGAGAATGAAAAACTGTTTTTT. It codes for CASTFTPENEKLFF.

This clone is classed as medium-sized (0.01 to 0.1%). The CDR3 loop reads CATKGAGDTDTQYF. The CDR3 nucleotides read TGTGCCACCAAGGGGGCAGGGGACACAGATACGCAGTATTTT. The chain is built from TRBV19 and TRBJ2-3; TRBD1 matches 7 bases. Unmatched junction bases numbered 9, after V lost 10 bases and J lost 2 bases. The CDR3 loop spans 14 amino acids. Germline CDR1 and CDR2: LNHDA and SQIVND (reference sequence).

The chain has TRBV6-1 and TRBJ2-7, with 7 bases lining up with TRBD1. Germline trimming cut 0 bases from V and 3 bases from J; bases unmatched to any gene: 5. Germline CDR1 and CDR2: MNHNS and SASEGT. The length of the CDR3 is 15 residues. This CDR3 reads CASSEAGTAVYEQYF. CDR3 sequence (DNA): TGTGCCAGCAGTGAAGCCGGGACAGCAGTCTACGAGCAGTACTTC.

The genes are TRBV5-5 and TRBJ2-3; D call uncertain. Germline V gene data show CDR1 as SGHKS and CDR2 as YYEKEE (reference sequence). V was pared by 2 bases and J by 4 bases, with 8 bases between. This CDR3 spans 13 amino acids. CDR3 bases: TGTGCCAGCAGCTTCACCGACTCAGATACGCAGTATTTT. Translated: CASSFTDSDTQYF.

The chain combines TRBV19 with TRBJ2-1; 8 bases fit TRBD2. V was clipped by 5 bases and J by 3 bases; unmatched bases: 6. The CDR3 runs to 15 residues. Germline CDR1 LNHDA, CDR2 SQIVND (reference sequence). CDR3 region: CASSPQAGGYNEQFF. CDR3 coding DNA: TGTGCCAGTAGTCCCCAGGCGGGAGGCTACAATGAGCAGTTCTTC.

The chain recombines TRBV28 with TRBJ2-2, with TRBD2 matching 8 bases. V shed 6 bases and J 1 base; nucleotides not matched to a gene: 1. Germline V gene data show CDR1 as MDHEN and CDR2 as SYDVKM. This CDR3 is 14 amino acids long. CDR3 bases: TGTGCCAGCAGCAGCGGGGGGAACACCGGGGAGCTGTTTTTT. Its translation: CASSSGGNTGELFF.

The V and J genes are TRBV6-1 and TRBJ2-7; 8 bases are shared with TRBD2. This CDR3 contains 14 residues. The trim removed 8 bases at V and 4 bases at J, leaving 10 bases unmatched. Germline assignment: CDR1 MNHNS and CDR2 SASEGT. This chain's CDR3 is CASAWAGGSYEQYF. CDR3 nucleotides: TGTGCCAGCGCCTGGGCGGGAGGTAGTTACGAGCAGTACTTC.

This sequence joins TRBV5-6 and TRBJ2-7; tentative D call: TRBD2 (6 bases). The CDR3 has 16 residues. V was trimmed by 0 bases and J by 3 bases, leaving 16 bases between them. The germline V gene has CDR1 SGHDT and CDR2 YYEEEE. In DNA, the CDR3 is TGTGCCAGCAGCTTGGCGGAAAGGGAGGCCGTCTACGAGCAGTACTTC. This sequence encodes CASSLAEREAVYEQYF.

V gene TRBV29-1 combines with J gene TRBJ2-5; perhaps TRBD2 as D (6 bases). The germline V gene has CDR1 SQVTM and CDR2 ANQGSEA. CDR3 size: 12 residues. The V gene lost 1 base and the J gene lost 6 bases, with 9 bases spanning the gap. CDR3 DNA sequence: TGCAGCGTTGAAGGGGGCGGGAAGACCCAGTACTTC. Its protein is CSVEGGGKTQYF.

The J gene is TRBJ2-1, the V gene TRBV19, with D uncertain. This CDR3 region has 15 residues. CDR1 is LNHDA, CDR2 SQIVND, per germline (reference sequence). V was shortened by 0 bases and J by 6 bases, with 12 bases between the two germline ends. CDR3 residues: CASSIDLMASNEQFF. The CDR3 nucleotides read TGTGCCAGTAGTATAGACCTCATGGCAAGCAATGAGCAGTTCTTC.

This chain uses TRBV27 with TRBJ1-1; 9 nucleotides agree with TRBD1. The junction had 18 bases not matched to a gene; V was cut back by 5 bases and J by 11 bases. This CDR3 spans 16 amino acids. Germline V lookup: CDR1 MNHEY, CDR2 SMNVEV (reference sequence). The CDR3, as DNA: TGTGCCAGCAGTAAATGGGACAGGGCTAATATCCGTGGTGCTTTCTTT. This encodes CASSKWDRANIRGAFF.

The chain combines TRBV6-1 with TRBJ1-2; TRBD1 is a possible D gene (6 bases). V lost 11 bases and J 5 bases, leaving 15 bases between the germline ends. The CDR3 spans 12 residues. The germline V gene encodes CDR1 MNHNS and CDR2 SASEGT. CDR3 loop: CACWGPIYGYTF. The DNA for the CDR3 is TGTGCCTGCTGGGGGCCGATTTATGGCTACACCTTC.

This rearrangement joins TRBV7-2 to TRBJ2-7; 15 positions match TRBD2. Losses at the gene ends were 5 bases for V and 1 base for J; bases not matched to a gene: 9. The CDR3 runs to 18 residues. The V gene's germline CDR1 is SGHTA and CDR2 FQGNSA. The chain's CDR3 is CASSPTPGLAGGSYEQYF. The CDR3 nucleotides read TGTGCCAGCAGCCCCACACCGGGACTAGCGGGAGGTTCCTACGAGCAGTACTTC.

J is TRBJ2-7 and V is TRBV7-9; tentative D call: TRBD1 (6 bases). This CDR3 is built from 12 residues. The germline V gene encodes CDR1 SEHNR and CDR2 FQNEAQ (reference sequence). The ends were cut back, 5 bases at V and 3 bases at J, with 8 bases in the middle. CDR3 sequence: CASSQQGYEQYF. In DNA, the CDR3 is TGTGCCAGCAGCCAACAGGGCTACGAGCAGTACTTC.

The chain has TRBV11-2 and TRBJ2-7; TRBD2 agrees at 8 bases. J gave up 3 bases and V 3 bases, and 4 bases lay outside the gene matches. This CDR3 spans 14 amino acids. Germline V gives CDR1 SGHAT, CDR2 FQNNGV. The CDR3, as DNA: TGTGCCAGCAGCTTTGGTAGCGGGATCTACGAGCAGTACTTC. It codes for CASSFGSGIYEQYF.

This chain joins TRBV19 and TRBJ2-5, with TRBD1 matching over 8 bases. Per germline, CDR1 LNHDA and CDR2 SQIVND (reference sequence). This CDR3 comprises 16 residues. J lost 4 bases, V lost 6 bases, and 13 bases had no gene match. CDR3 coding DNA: TGTGCCAGTAGCGACCACACTCAGGGGGCCGGAGAGACCCAGTACTTC. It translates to CASSDHTQGAGETQYF.

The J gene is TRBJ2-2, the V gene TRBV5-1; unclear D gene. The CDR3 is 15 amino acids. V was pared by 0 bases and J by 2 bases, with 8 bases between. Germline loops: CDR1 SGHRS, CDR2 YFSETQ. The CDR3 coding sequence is TGCGCCAGCAGCTTGGACGGTGCTAACACCGGGGAGCTGTTTTTT. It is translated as CASSLDGANTGELFF.

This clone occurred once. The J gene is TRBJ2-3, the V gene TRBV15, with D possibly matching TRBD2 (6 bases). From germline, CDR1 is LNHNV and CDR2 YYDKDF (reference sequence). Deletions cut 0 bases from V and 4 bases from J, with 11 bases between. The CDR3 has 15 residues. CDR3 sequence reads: CATSRDRRGADTQYF. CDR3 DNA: TGTGCCACCAGCAGAGATAGGCGGGGTGCAGATACGCAGTATTTT.

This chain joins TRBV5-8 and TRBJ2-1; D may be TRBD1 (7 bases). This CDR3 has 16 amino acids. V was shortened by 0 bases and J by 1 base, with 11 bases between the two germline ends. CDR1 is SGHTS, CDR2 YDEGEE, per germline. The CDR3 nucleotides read TGTGCCAGCAGCTTGGATGCAGGGGGGTCCTACAATGAGCAGTTCTTC. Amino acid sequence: CASSLDAGGSYNEQFF.